This T cell receptor (beta chain) was identified during a study of blood T cell repertoires in COVID-19. Study-wide background: Sites across the United States, Italy and Spain contributed samples from acute and convalescent COVID-19.

As processed by the authors: Reference gene primer amplification gave estimated nucleated cell counts. Data came from immunoSEQ multiplex PCR; TCRdb stores just in-frame clones and leaves some out. The DNA was the basis for D and trimming; V, J and clone size are from that table. The sample contains 25,000 to 30,000 clones, approximately 92% of which appear only once. The V and J ends lost 2 bases and 1 base, in that order; junction bases with no gene match: 1. This CDR3 is built from 14 residues. CDR1 is SGHAT and CDR2 is FQNNGV in the germline V gene. Sample: peripheral blood. This rearrangement joins TRBV11-2 to TRBJ1-1, with TRBD1 matching over 7 bases. The TCR comes from a human donor with acute or convalescent COVID-19. The donor label of this sample is uncertain. For the CDR3, the DNA is TGTGCCAGCAGCTTACGGGACAGGAACACTGAAGCTTTCTTT. Encoded protein: CASSLRDRNTEAFF.